This T cell receptor (beta chain) is from a study of blood T cell repertoires in COVID-19. The wider study: The United States, Italy and Spain provided the acute and convalescent COVID-19 samples. From T cells, B-cell-depleted T cells, or PBMCs came the material, which was cDNA or gDNA.

Germline lookup yields CDR1 MGHRA and CDR2 YSYEKL. This CDR3 is built from 18 residues. V gave up 6 bases and J gave up 1 base; unmatched junction bases: 16. Only a few counts were recorded for this clone. Per the authors' pipeline: Amplification from reference gene primers served as the basis for estimated nucleated cell counts. Assay used: immunoSEQ multiplex PCR; TCRdb lists only in-frame clones, some missing. V and J calls and clone size are copied from that table; D and trimming were computed from the DNA. Of roughly 90,000 clones in the sample, around 90% were seen once. The sequence was obtained from a man in his forties with acute or convalescent COVID-19. V gene TRBV4-1 combines with J gene TRBJ1-1; 8 positions agree with TRBD1. The sample taken for sequencing was peripheral blood. The CDR3 region is CASRGGTGQFAGNTEAFF. DNA for the CDR3: TGCGCCAGCAGGGGGGGGACAGGCCAATTCGCGGGGAACACTGAAGCTTTCTTT.